This paragraph covers one TCR beta chain sequence. The data derive from a study of blood T cells in healthy people across ages. Germline CDR1 is MNHNY and CDR2 is SVGAGI (reference sequence). V lost 0 bases and J 6 bases, leaving 9 bases between the germline ends. The CDR3 runs to 14 residues. PCR was performed a second time for about 7 to 11 cycles using a sample-barcoded 5' primer and a J-beta primer mix. A single record per CDR3 protein comes from TCRdb applying MiXCR to the 5' RACE reads. Of 630,000 or so distinct CDR3 sequences listed, less than 40% are singletons. The V gene is TRBV6-6, the J gene TRBJ2-1; unclear D gene. The sample consisted of blood. This receptor was taken from a woman of 80 years or more in good health. The CDR3 nucleotides are TGTGCCAGCAGTTACTCGGCCGGCGTCAATGAGCAGTTCTTC. This sequence encodes CASSYSAGVNEQFF.